Sequencing of this T cell receptor beta chain was carried out in a study of T cell repertoires in cytomegalovirus infection. Study conclusions and caveats: Within the response measured ex vivo, HLA-C-restricted CMV-specific TCR beta clonotypes were dominant.

MiXCR was run by TCRdb on the reads, yielding one entry per CDR3 protein. In the table there are 200,000 to 250,000 distinct CDR3 sequences, roughly 22% of which are singletons. The germline V gene encodes CDR1 SNHLY and CDR2 FYNNEI. This CDR3 spans 13 amino acids. After removal of 6 bases from V and 1 base from J, the junction contained 2 bases not matched to a gene. This clonotype was recorded many times. Its antigen is currently unknown. Sequencing used CD8+ T cells from PBMCs. The chain has TRBV2 and TRBJ2-5, with 7 positions matching TRBD1. This clonotype was obtained from a human donor in good health (CMV status not recorded). Some clones in this sample may be carry-over from other donors' samples. In nucleotides, the CDR3 is TGTGCCAGCAGGGACAGGATCCAAGAGACCCAGTACTTC. It translates to CASRDRIQETQYF.